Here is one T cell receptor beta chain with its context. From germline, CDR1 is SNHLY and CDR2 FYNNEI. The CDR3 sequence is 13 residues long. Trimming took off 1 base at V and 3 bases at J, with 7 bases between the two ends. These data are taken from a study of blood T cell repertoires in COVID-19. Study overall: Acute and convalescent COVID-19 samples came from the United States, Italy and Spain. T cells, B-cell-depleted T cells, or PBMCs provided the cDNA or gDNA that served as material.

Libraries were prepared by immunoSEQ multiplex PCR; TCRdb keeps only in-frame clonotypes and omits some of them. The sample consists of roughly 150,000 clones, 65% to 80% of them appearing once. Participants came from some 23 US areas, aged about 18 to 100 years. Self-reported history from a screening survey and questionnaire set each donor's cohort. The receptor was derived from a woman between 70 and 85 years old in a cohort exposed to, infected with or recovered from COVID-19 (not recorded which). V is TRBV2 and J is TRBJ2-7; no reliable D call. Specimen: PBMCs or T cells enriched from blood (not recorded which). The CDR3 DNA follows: TGTGCCAGCAGTGAAGACTCCGGCTACGAGCAGTACTTC. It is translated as CASSEDSGYEQYF. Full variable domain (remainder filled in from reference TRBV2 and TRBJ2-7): EPEVTQTPSHQVTQMGQEVILRCVPISNHLYFYWYRQILGQKVEFLVSFYNNEISEKSEIFDDQFSVERPDGSNFTLKIRSTKLEDSAMYFCASSEDSGYEQYFGPGTRLTVT.